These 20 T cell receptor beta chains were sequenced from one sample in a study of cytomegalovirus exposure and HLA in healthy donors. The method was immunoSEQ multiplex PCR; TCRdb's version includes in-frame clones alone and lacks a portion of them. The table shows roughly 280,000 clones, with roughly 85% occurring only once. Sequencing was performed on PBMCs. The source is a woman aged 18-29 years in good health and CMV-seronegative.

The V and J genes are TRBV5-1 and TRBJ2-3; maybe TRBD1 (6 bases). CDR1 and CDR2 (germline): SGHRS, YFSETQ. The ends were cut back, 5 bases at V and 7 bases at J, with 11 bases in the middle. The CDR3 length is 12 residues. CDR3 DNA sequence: TGCGCCAGCAGTTCCGGACAGAATACGCAGTATTTT. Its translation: CASSSGQNTQYF.

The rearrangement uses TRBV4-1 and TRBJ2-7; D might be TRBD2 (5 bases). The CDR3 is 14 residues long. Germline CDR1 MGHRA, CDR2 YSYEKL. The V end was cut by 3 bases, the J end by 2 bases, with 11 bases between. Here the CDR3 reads CASSHQEDAYEQYF. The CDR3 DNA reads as TGCGCCAGCAGCCATCAGGAGGACGCCTACGAGCAGTACTTC.

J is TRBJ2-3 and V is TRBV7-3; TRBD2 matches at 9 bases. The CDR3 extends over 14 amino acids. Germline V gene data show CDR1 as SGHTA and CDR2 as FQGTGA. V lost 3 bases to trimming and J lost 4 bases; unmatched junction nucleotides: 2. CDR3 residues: CASSLRGGPDTQYF. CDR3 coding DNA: TGTGCCAGCAGCTTGCGGGGGGGCCCAGATACGCAGTATTTT. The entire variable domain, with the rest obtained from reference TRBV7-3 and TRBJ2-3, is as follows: GAGVSQTPSNKVTEKGKYVELRCDPISGHTALYWYRQSLGQGPEFLIYFQGTGAADDSGLPNDRFFAVRPEGSVSTLKIQRTERGDSAVYLCASSLRGGPDTQYFGPGTRLTVL.

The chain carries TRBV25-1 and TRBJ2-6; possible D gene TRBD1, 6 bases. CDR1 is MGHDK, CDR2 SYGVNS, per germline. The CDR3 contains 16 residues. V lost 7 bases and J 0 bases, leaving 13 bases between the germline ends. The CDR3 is CASTGQSLSGANVLTF. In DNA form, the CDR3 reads TGTGCCAGCACTGGACAGTCCCTCTCTGGGGCCAACGTCCTGACTTTC.

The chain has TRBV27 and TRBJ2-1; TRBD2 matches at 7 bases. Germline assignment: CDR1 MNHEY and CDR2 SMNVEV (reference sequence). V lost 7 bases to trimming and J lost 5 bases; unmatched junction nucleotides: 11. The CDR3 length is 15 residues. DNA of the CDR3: TGTGCCAGCAATTCAGCGGGACTCCTTCACAATGAGCAGTTCTTC. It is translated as CASNSAGLLHNEQFF.

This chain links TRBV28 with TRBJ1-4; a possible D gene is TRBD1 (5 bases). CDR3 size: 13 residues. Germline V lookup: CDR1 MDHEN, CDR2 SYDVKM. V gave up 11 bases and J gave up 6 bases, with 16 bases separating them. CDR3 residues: CAPGSRDHEKLFF. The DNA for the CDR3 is TGTGCCCCCGGCAGCAGGGATCATGAAAAACTGTTTTTT.

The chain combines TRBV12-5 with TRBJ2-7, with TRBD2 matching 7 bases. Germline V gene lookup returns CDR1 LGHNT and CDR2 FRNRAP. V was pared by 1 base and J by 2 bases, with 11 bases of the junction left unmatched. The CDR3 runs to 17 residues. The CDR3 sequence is CASGLDLSGTLTYEQYF. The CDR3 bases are TGTGCTAGTGGTTTGGACCTAAGCGGGACTCTTACCTACGAGCAGTACTTC.

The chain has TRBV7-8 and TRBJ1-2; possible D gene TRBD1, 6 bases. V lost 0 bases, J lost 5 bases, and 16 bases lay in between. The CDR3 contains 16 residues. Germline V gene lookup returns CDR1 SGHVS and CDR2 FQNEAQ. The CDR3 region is CASSLARGRGSYGYTF. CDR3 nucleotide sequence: TGTGCCAGCAGCTTAGCCCGAGGCAGGGGCTCATATGGCTACACCTTC.

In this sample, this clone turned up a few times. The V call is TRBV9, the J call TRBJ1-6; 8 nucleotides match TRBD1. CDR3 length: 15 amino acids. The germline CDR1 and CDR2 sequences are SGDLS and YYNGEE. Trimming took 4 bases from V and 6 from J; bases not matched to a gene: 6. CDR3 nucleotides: TGTGCCAGCAGCCCAGGACAGGGAGGTAATTCACCCCTCCACTTT. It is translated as CASSPGQGGNSPLHF. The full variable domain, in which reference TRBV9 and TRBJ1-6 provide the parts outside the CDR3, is DSGVTQTPKHLITATGQRVTLRCSPRSGDLSVYWYQQSLDQGLQFLIQYYNGEERAKGNILERFSAQQFPDLHSELNLSSLELGDSALYFCASSPGQGGNSPLHFGNGTRLTVT.

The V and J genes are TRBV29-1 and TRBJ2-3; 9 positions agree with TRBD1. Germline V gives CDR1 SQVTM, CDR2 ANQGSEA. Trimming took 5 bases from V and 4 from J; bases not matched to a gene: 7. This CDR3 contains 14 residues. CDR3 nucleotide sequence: TGCAGCGTTCCGGGGGGACAGGGACCAGATACGCAGTATTTT. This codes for CSVPGGQGPDTQYF.

The CDR3 protein is CASTRQGSFNEQFF. Written as DNA, the CDR3 is TGTGCCAGCACCAGACAGGGATCGTTCAATGAGCAGTTCTTC. V gene TRBV27 combines with J gene TRBJ2-1; 7 bases are a match to TRBD1. The CDR3 has 14 residues. CDR1 is MNHEY, CDR2 SMNVEV, per germline (reference sequence). V gave up 7 bases and J gave up 6 bases; unmatched junction bases: 9.

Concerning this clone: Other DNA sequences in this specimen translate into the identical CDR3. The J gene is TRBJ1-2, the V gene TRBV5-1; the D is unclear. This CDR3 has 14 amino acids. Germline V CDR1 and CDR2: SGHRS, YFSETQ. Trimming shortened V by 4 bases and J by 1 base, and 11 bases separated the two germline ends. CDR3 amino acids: CASSPGTGNYGYTF. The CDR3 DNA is TGCGCCAGCAGCCCTGGAACGGGTAACTATGGCTACACCTTC.

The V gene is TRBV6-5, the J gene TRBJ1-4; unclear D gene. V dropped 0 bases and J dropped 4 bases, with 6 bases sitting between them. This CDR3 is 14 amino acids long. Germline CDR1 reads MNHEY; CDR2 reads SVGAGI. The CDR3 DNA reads TGTGCCAGCAGTTACTCGCTTAGTAATGAAAAACTGTTTTTT. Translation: CASSYSLSNEKLFF.

DNA for the CDR3: TGTGCCTGGAGTCCCGCCCAGGACATCCAGCCCCAGCATTTT. This sequence encodes CAWSPAQDIQPQHF. The genes are TRBV30 and TRBJ1-5; a possible D gene is TRBD1 (5 bases). The CDR3 spans 14 residues. V lost 2 bases, J lost 7 bases, and 15 bases lay in between. Germline loops: CDR1 GTSNPN, CDR2 SVGIG (reference sequence). The full variable domain, completed using reference TRBV30 and TRBJ1-5, is SQTIHQWPATLVQPVGSPLSLECTVEGTSNPNLYWYRQAAGRGLQLLFYSVGIGQISSEVPQNLSASRPQDRQFILSSKKLLLSDSGFYLCAWSPAQDIQPQHFGDGTRLSIL.

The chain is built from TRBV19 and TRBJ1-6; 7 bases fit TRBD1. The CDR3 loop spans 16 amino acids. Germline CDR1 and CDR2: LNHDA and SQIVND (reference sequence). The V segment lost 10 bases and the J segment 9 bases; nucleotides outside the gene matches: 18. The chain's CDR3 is CATTEGQNSFRSPLHF. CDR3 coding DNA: TGTGCCACAACAGAGGGACAGAATAGCTTTCGTTCACCCCTCCACTTT.

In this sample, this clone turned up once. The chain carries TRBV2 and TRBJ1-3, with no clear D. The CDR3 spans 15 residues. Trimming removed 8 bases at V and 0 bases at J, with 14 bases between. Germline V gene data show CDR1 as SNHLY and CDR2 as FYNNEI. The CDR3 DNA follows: TGTGCCAGCGTCCCCCTTAAGAGCTCTGGAAACACCATATATTTT. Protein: CASVPLKSSGNTIYF.

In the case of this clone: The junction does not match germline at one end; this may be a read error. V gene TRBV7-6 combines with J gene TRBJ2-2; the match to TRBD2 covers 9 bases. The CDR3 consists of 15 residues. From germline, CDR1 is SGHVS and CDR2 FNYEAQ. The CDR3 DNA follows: TGTGCCAGCAGATTAGCGGGGGCCAACACCGGGGAGCTGTTTTTT. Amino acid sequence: CASRLAGANTGELFF.

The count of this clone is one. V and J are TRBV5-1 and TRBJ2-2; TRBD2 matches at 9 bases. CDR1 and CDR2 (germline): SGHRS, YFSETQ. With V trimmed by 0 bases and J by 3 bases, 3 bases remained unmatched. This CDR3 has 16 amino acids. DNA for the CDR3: TGCGCCAGCAGCTTGGTTCGCGGGAGGGACACCGGGGAGCTGTTTTTT. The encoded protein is CASSLVRGRDTGELFF.

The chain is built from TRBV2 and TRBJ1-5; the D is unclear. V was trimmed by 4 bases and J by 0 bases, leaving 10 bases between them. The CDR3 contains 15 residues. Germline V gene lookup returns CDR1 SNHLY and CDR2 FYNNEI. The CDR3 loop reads CASSGETSSNQPQHF. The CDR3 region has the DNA TGTGCCAGCAGTGGGGAGACCTCTAGCAATCAGCCCCAGCATTTT.

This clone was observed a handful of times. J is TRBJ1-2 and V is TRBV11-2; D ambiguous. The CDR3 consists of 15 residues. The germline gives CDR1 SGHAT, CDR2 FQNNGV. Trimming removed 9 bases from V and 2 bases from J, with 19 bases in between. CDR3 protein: CASQLSGRPNYGYTF. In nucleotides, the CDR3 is TGTGCCAGTCAACTCTCCGGGAGGCCGAACTATGGCTACACCTTC.